The sequence of this T cell receptor beta chain was determined in a study of OX40 agonist ivuxolimab in advanced cancers. Study-wide context: The diagnoses of dose-escalation patients were hepatocellular carcinoma, melanoma, renal cell or head and neck cancer. Therapy given before enrollment (anti-PD-1, anti-PD-L1 or anti-CTLA-4) was allowed, and around 40% had some. Study-level points and caveats: Doses of 0.1 to 3.0 mg/kg were accompanied by clonal expansion of CD4+ and CD8+ blood T cells by week 6. Certain nonresponders likewise exhibited a low normalized T-cell clonal expansion.

Remarks on this clone: Its antigen is not known.

Sequenced by immunoSEQ multiplex PCR; TCRdb stores in-frame clones only, minus some. The profile covers tens of thousands of clones, with around nine tenths appearing a single time and 13% to 15% taken by the ten largest. V dropped 4 bases and J dropped 5 bases, with 9 bases sitting between them. The CDR3 totals 13 residues. Per the germline V gene, CDR1 is SGHVS and CDR2 is FQNEAQ. This chain joins TRBV7-8 and TRBJ2-1, with D perhaps given as TRBD1 or TRBD2 (5 bases each). Sequenced here: CD4+ or CD8+ T cells sorted from blood, sampled in a trial of the OX40 agonist ivuxolimab. This TCR derives from an adult with an advanced solid tumor such as melanoma, head and neck, liver or kidney cancer. The CDR3 is CASSSGTNNEQFF. CDR3 sequence (DNA): TGTGCCAGCAGCTCCGGGACGAACAATGAGCAGTTCTTC.